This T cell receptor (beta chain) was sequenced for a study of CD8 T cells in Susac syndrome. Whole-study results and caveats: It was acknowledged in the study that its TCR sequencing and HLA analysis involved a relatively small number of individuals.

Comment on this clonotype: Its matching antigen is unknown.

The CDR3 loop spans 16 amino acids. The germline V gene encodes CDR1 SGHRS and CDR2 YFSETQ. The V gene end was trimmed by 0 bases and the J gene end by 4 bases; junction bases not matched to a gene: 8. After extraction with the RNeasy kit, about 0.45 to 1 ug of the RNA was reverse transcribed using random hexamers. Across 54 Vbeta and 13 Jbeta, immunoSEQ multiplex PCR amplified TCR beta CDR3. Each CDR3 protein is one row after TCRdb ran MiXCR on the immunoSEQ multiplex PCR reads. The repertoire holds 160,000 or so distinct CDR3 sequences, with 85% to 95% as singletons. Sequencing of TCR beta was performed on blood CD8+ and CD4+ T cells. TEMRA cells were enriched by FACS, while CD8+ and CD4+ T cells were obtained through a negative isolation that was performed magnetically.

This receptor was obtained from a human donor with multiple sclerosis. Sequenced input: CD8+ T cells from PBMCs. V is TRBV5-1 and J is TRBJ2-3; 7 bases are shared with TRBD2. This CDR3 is CASSLVGGSAPDTQYF. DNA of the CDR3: TGCGCCAGCAGCTTGGTGGGCGGGAGTGCTCCAGATACGCAGTATTTT.